This T cell receptor (beta chain) was observed in a study of T cells in localized non-small cell lung cancer. V shed 3 bases and J 2 bases; nucleotides not matched to a gene: 5. CDR1 and CDR2 from the germline V gene are LNHDA and SQIVND (reference sequence). The CDR3 runs 15 residues. Data came from immunoSEQ multiplex PCR; TCRdb stores just in-frame clones and leaves some out. The repertoire has 15,000 to 20,000 clones, almost 90% of them found once; the top ten carry 1.2%. Here the sequenced sample was peripheral blood mononuclear cells, taken before any cancer treatment. J is TRBJ2-3 and V is TRBV19; 7 nucleotides agree with TRBD2. The sequence was collected from a woman between 40 and 69 years old with stage III lung adenocarcinoma. The CDR3 bases are TGTGCCAGTAGTATCCGGGCGGGAGCCACAGATACGCAGTATTTT. Protein: CASSIRAGATDTQYF.